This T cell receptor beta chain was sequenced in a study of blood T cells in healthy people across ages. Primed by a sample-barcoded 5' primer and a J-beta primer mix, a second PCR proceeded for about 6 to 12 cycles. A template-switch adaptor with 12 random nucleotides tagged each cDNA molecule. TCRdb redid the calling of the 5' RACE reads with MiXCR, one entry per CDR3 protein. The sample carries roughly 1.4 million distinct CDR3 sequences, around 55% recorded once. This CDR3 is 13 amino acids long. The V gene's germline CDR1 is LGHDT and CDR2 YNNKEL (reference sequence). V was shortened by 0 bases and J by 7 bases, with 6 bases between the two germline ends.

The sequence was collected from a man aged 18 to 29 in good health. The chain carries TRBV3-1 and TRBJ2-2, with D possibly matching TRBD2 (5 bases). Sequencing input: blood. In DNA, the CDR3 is TGTGCCAGCAGCCAAGATACTAGCGGGGAGCTGTTTTTT. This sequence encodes CASSQDTSGELFF.